This entry describes one T cell receptor (beta chain). Its antigen remains unidentified. The sample originates from a study of T cell responses to AZD1222 COVID-19 vaccine. Study overall: Second-dose timings of about 4 or about 12 weeks were pooled. Regarding the study as a whole: Epitopes outside B.1.351 and B.1.1.7 mutated regions reportedly drew nearly half of spike TCRs. Only 5 or 6 people who got AZD1222 tested seropositive at baseline. Females made up more of the donors, who were largely white British, and clonal diversity may have come out too low.

Libraries were prepared by immunoSEQ multiplex PCR; TCRdb keeps only in-frame clonotypes and omits some of them. Here the sample spans fewer than 140,000 clones, under 90% being singletons. This specimen consisted of peripheral blood, obtained on day 0 of AZD1222 vaccination. This clonotype was sampled from an adult in good health.

CDR3 DNA: TGTGCCAGCAGCGCAGACGGGGGATCCGTATCGAGGGAGCAGTTCTTC. Translating gives CASSADGGSVSREQFF. The J gene is TRBJ2-1, the V gene TRBV9; possible D gene TRBD2, 6 bases. The V gene lost 3 bases and the J gene lost 10 bases, with 23 bases spanning the gap. CDR3 length: 16 residues. Germline V CDR1 and CDR2: SGDLS, YYNGEE. Full variable domain (outside the CDR3, taken from reference TRBV9 and TRBJ2-1): DSGVTQTPKHLITATGQRVTLRCSPRSGDLSVYWYQQSLDQGLQFLIQYYNGEERAKGNILERFSAQQFPDLHSELNLSSLELGDSALYFCASSADGGSVSREQFFGPGTRLTVL.